This T cell receptor (beta chain) originates from a study of blood T cell repertoires in COVID-19 (TCRdb year 2020). About the study as a whole: Collaborator samples came from the United States, Italy and Spain and covered acute and convalescent phases of COVID-19. Sample metadata almost always included a de-identified subject ID, COVID-19 status, age in years and sex. Deeply sampled blood TCRbeta repertoires from subjects exposed to, actively infected with, or recovered from COVID-19 were included in the dataset. The prospective study material was composed of cDNA or gDNA derived from T cells, B-cell-depleted T cells, or PBMCs. The samples were drawn from the first 160 participants of the ongoing ImmuneRACE study and from over 950 subjects provided by 6 global collaborators. HLA class I and class II types, where available, came from metadata supplied by the sample provider rather than from assay-based typing. The repertoires were released in a freely available public database meant as a resource for research on the immune response to SARS-CoV-2. General conclusions and limits of the study: How much clinical and demographic metadata was included differed by source and by participant, and the metadata was provided uncurated.

According to the germline V gene (reference sequence), CDR1 reads SEHNR and CDR2 reads FQNEAQ. After removal of 5 bases from V and 0 bases from J, the junction retains 7 bases not matched to a gene. The CDR3 spans 16 residues, from the cysteine through the phenylalanine. Only the CDR3 region is kept as DNA, spanning 48 bases read in frame from base 1. The collaborating institutions used their own protocols to collect whole blood in K2EDTA tubes. For TCRbeta analysis, collaborators shipped samples in one of three forms: frozen whole blood, isolated PBMCs, or DNA extracted from either of those sample types. Comments on this clone: The antigen it recognizes is unknown. The input lacks base qualities; no much larger clone sits a single base away.

The immunoSEQ Assay, a bias-controlled multiplex PCR, was used to amplify TCRbeta CDR3 regions from genomic DNA. Concerning the study's data processing: Within the assay, amplification of reference gene primers was used to estimate how many nucleated cells each sample contained. To quantify the absolute abundance of each unique TCRbeta CDR3 rearrangement, sequence reads were collapsed and filtered. For each sample, productive Simpson clonality was calculated as the square root of Simpson's diversity index across productive rearrangements. TCRdb took this table from immuneACCESS and kept in-frame rearrangements with V and J called. Such tables lack part of the clones; where checked against another copy, unresolved V genes explain under half of the gap, and the rest is unexplained. The DNA was the basis for D and trimming; V, J and clone size are from that table. This sample is represented by approximately 40,000 clones; about 90% of them were singletons. Clones ranked in the top ten supply around 6% of the sample.

Sequencing was performed on peripheral blood. The clonotype originates from a woman at least 80 years old with acute or convalescent COVID-19. The V and J genes are TRBV7-9 and TRBJ1-5, and 7 junctional nucleotides match TRBD1. This receptor carries the CDR3 CASSHRGRISNQPQHF. The DNA sequence follows: TGTGCCAGCAGCCACAGGGGCCGGATTAGCAATCAGCCCCAGCATTTT.